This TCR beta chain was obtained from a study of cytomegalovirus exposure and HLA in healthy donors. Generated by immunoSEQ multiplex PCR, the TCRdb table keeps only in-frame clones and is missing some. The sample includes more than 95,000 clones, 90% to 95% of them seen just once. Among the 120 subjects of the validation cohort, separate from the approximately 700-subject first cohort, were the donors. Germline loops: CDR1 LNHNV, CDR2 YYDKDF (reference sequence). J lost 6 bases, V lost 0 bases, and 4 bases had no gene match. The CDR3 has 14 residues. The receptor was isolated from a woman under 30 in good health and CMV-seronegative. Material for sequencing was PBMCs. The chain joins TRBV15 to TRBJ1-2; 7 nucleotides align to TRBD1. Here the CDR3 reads CATSREKGADGYTF. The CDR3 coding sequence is TGTGCCACCAGCAGAGAGAAGGGGGCAGATGGCTACACCTTC. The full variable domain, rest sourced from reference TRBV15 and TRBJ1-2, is DAMVIQNPRYQVTQFGKPVTLSCSQTLNHNVMYWYQQKSSQAPKLLFHYYDKDFNNEADTPDNFQSRRPNTSFCFLDIRSPGLGDTAMYLCATSREKGADGYTFGSGTRLTVV.